The 22 T cell receptor beta chains listed next were all sequenced from one sample in a study of T cell responses to AZD1222 COVID-19 vaccine. Generated by immunoSEQ multiplex PCR, the TCRdb table keeps only in-frame clones and is missing some. The repertoire consists of about 140,000 clones, with more than 90% occurring once and the leading ten covering 5%. Sequenced material: peripheral blood, taken on day 0 of AZD1222 vaccination. Every receptor here comes from an adult in good health.

This rearrangement joins TRBV29-1 to TRBJ2-7; D is perhaps TRBD1 (7 bases). This CDR3 comprises 14 residues. Trimming cost V 1 base and J 1 base, with 11 bases left between them. The germline V gene has CDR1 SQVTM and CDR2 ANQGSEA. The CDR3 bases are TGCAGCGTTGAAGGGGACAGCGGGTCCTACGAGCAGTACTTC. This sequence encodes CSVEGDSGSYEQYF.

V is TRBV6-2 or TRBV6-3 and J is TRBJ2-1; D ambiguous. The CDR3 has 11 residues. The V gene's germline CDR1 is MNHEY and CDR2 SVGEGT. V lost 3 bases, J lost 8 bases, and 5 bases lay in between. The CDR3 bases are TGTGCCAGCAGTTATGGGGATGAGCAGTTCTTC. Residues: CASSYGDEQFF.

This clone was counted between two and nine times. The chain combines TRBV24-1 with TRBJ2-2, with 10 bases lining up with TRBD2. J gave up 0 bases and V 5 bases, and 2 bases lay outside the gene matches. CDR3 length: 16 amino acids. Germline V gene data show CDR1 as KGHDR and CDR2 as SFDVKD. For the CDR3, the DNA is TGTGCCACCAGTGGGACTAGCGGATCGAACACCGGGGAGCTGTTTTTT. Translated: CATSGTSGSNTGELFF.

The chain has TRBV2 and TRBJ1-3; D unclear. Per the germline V gene, CDR1 is SNHLY and CDR2 is FYNNEI. Trimming removed 8 bases at V and 0 bases at J, with 11 bases between. The CDR3 contains 14 residues. CDR3 region: CASVVDVSGNTIYF. In DNA form, the CDR3 reads TGTGCCAGCGTTGTGGACGTCTCTGGAAACACCATATATTTT.

The chain employs TRBV19 and TRBJ1-2; 8 nucleotides match TRBD1. In germline, CDR1 is LNHDA, CDR2 SQIVND (reference sequence). The V and J ends lost 5 bases and 7 bases, in that order; junction bases with no gene match: 3. The CDR3 has 12 amino acids. The CDR3 coding sequence is TGTGCCAGTAGTCAGGGGGCGCCTGGCTACACCTTC. This codes for CASSQGAPGYTF.

The chain employs TRBV19 and TRBJ1-4; possible D gene TRBD1, 6 bases. The V end lost 5 bases, the J end lost 8 bases, and 21 bases lay between the germline ends. In germline, CDR1 is LNHDA, CDR2 SQIVND (reference sequence). The CDR3 covers 16 residues. The CDR3 reads CASSGPGQTVEEKLFF. DNA of the CDR3: TGTGCCAGTAGTGGACCCGGACAGACGGTAGAAGAAAAACTGTTTTTT.

The CDR3 region is CASSLAGISASAAFF. CDR3 DNA: TGCGCCAGCAGCCTAGCAGGGATTTCTGCGTCGGCGGCTTTCTTT. This chain uses TRBV4-1 with TRBJ1-1; TRBD1 might be the D (5 bases). The CDR3 contains 15 residues. CDR1 is MGHRA, CDR2 YSYEKL, per germline. V was cut by 4 bases and J by 11 bases, with 23 bases left in between.

This chain links TRBV18 with TRBJ1-1; D possibly corresponds to TRBD1 (5 bases). The CDR3 sequence is 15 residues long. Trimming removed 0 bases from V and 4 bases from J, with 12 bases in between. CDR1 is KGHSH, CDR2 LQKENI, per germline. The CDR3 reads CASSPPVGRVTEAFF. The CDR3 nucleotides are TGTGCCAGCTCACCACCGGTGGGACGGGTCACTGAAGCTTTCTTT.

The V and J genes are TRBV6-5 and TRBJ1-2; D is unclear. The germline V and J ends were trimmed by 6 bases and 4 bases, with 12 bases remaining between them. The CDR3 extends over 13 amino acids. Germline V gene data show CDR1 as MNHEY and CDR2 as SVGAGI. In DNA form, the CDR3 reads TGTGCCAGCAGGGAGTCCAGCAGCTATGGCTACACCTTC. Translated: CASRESSSYGYTF.

The rearrangement links TRBV9 to TRBJ1-2, with 7 bases fitting TRBD1. The junction had 7 bases not matched to a gene; V was cut back by 3 bases and J by 2 bases. CDR1 and CDR2 (germline): SGDLS, YYNGEE. The CDR3 is made up of 15 amino acids. The CDR3 protein is CASSAGGTVNYGYTF. CDR3 DNA: TGTGCCAGCAGCGCCGGAGGGACAGTAAACTATGGCTACACCTTC.

The chain links TRBV5-6 to TRBJ2-1, with 9 bases lining up with TRBD1. V dropped 4 bases and J dropped 5; count of bases not matched to a gene: 10. The CDR3 is made up of 16 amino acids. CDR1 and CDR2 from the germline V gene are SGHDT and YYEEEE. The CDR3 bases are TGTGCCAGCAGCCCCAACGGACAGGGGACGGACAATGAGCAGTTCTTC. Amino acids: CASSPNGQGTDNEQFF.

The genes are TRBV25-1 and TRBJ2-2; TRBD2 might be the D (5 bases). Trimming cost V 5 bases and J 0 bases, with 7 bases left between them. Germline CDR1 is MGHDK and CDR2 is SYGVNS. The CDR3 consists of 14 residues. The CDR3 DNA sequence: TGTGCCAGCAGTATACTAGCGAACACCGGGGAGCTGTTTTTT. This translates into CASSILANTGELFF.

The rearrangement joins TRBV24-1 to TRBJ2-1; D is perhaps TRBD1 (6 bases). V dropped 5 bases and J dropped 3 bases, with 13 bases sitting between them. The CDR3 extends over 15 amino acids. Germline loops: CDR1 KGHDR, CDR2 SFDVKD. CDR3 loop: CATSGRDTYYNEQFF. The CDR3 bases are TGTGCCACCAGTGGCCGGGACACTTACTACAATGAGCAGTTCTTC.

This chain connects TRBV5-1 to TRBJ2-2; D not resolved. CDR1 is SGHRS and CDR2 is YFSETQ in the germline V gene. V was pared by 4 bases and J by 6 bases, with 22 bases between. The CDR3 extends over 17 amino acids. For the CDR3, the DNA is TGCGCCAGCAGCCAAAATCCTACCCAGAGTGGACCCGGGGAGCTGTTTTTT. It specifies CASSQNPTQSGPGELFF.

The rearrangement uses TRBV19 and TRBJ1-3; D uncertain. The CDR3 is made up of 13 amino acids. Per the germline V gene, CDR1 is LNHDA and CDR2 is SQIVND (reference sequence). Trimming cost V 8 bases and J 0 bases, with 8 bases left between them. CDR3 region: CASRVGSGNTIYF. The CDR3 nucleotides are TGTGCCAGTCGAGTGGGCTCTGGAAACACCATATATTTT.

The J gene is TRBJ2-7, the V gene TRBV10-2; D possibly corresponds to TRBD1 (6 bases). V was shortened by 2 bases and J by 2 bases, with 16 bases between the two germline ends. Germline assignment: CDR1 WSHSY and CDR2 SAAADI. CDR3 length: 16 residues. Written as DNA, the CDR3 is TGCGCCAGCAGTGAGAGTATCGGGACACTTCCCTACGAGCAGTACTTC. Its translation is CASSESIGTLPYEQYF.

This clone was seen once. The chain combines TRBV4-2 with TRBJ2-7; 10 bases agree with TRBD2. J was trimmed by 4 bases and V by 3 bases; bases with no gene match: 6. CDR3 size: 15 residues. Germline lookup yields CDR1 LGHNA and CDR2 YNFKEQ. The CDR3 here is CASSQAGTSVYEQYF. In DNA, the CDR3 is TGTGCCAGCAGCCAGGCCGGGACTAGCGTATACGAGCAGTACTTC.

V usage is TRBV7-9 and J usage is TRBJ1-2; 8 bases match TRBD1. The CDR3 has 15 residues. The germline V gene encodes CDR1 SEHNR and CDR2 FQNEAQ (reference sequence). V trimming: 4 bases; J trimming: 7 bases; junction bases outside the gene matches: 11. In DNA, the CDR3 is TGTGCCAGCAGCTCGGCCGACAGGGGCGCTAGTGGCTACACCTTC. Residues: CASSSADRGASGYTF.

V is TRBV6-5 and J is TRBJ1-2, with 7 bases identical to TRBD1. This CDR3 contains 15 residues. Per the germline V gene, CDR1 is MNHEY and CDR2 is SVGAGI. V gave up 10 bases and J gave up 3 bases; unmatched junction bases: 14. The CDR3 nucleotides read TGTGCCACCCGGACAGGTCGAGTTGTGTACTATGGCTACACCTTC. This sequence encodes CATRTGRVVYYGYTF.

V is TRBV12-3 or TRBV12-4 and J is TRBJ2-7; D gene ambiguous. The CDR3 is 12 residues long. Deletions cut 4 bases from V and 5 bases from J, with 9 bases between. Written as DNA, the CDR3 is TGTGCCAGCAGTTCATCGCGACACGAGCAGTACTTC. As protein: CASSSSRHEQYF.

The V gene is TRBV19, the J gene TRBJ1-5, with D perhaps TRBD1 (6 bases). V lost 3 bases and J 6 bases, leaving 15 bases between the germline ends. Germline lookup yields CDR1 LNHDA and CDR2 SQIVND (reference sequence). This CDR3 spans 15 amino acids. CDR3 in DNA: TGTGCCAGTAGTATGCTTACAGGGAACCCTCAGCCCCAGCATTTT. Protein product: CASSMLTGNPQPQHF.

V gene TRBV2 combines with J gene TRBJ1-6; D is perhaps TRBD1 (5 bases). The length of the CDR3 is 18 residues. Trimming removed 0 bases at V and 0 bases at J, with 12 bases between. Germline V CDR1 and CDR2: SNHLY, FYNNEI. CDR3 region: CASSEAGGSNSYNSPLHF. In DNA, the CDR3 is TGTGCCAGCAGTGAAGCGGGGGGTTCTAACTCCTATAATTCACCCCTCCACTTT.